A selection of T cell receptor beta chains follows, all from one sample in a study of OX40 agonist ivuxolimab in advanced cancers. TCRdb keeps only in-frame clones here, not all; method: immunoSEQ multiplex PCR. The sample records more than 20,000 clones, roughly 83% being singletons. This specimen consisted of CD4+ or CD8+ T cells sorted from blood, obtained in a trial of the OX40 agonist ivuxolimab. These receptors were obtained from an adult with an advanced solid tumor such as melanoma, head and neck, liver or kidney cancer. The CDR3 runs from the conserved cysteine through the conserved F or W. A D gene is named only where the DNA matches it firmly. Some rows have no size entry. The others give once, few or many, or a class for an expanded clone.

V	J	size	D	CDR3	DNA
TRBV7-9	TRBJ2-2	once	-	CASSVGRAGELFF	TGTGCCAGCAGCGTCGGACGGGCCGGGGAGCTGTTTTTT
TRBV5-4	TRBJ1-2	few	-	CASSAPPYGYTF	TGTGCCAGCAGTGCGCCCCCCTATGGCTACACCTTC
TRBV5-6	TRBJ1-5	-	-	CASSSGGSTIQHF	TGTGCCAGCAGCTCTGGTGGCTCAACCATTCAGCATTTT
TRBV5-1	TRBJ2-1	-	-	CASRSVNEQFF	TGCGCCAGCAGGTCAGTGAATGAGCAGTTCTTC
TRBV5-6	TRBJ1-2	-	-	CASSTQWEDAPSGYTF	TGTGCCAGCAGCACCCAGTGGGAGGACGCGCCTAGTGGCTACACCTTC
TRBV4-2	TRBJ1-4	once	-	CASSQGGDEKLFF	TGTGCCAGCAGCCAAGGAGGGGATGAAAAACTGTTTTTT
TRBV2	TRBJ1-4	-	TRBD1	CASSERGQGRGSEKLFF	TGTGCCAGCAGTGAAAGGGGACAGGGAAGAGGGAGTGAAAAACTGTTTTTT
TRBV7-9	TRBJ2-1	once	TRBD2	CASSSPPSAGPYNEQFF	TGTGCCAGCAGCTCCCCACCCTCAGCGGGACCCTACAATGAGCAGTTCTTC
TRBV27	TRBJ2-1	-	-	CASSERRDEQFF	TGTGCCAGCAGCGAACGGAGGGATGAGCAGTTCTTC
TRBV11-2	TRBJ2-7	-	-	CASSLSRAGLYEQYF	TGTGCCAGCAGCTTAAGCCGCGCGGGACTCTACGAGCAGTACTTC
TRBV4-1	TRBJ1-1	-	TRBD1	CASAGGQGAYEAFF	TGCGCCAGCGCCGGGGGGCAGGGGGCTTATGAAGCTTTCTTT
TRBV7-7	TRBJ2-2	-	TRBD2	CASSLTSGRRYTGELFF	TGTGCTAGCAGCTTAACTAGCGGTAGGAGGTACACCGGGGAGCTGTTTTTT
TRBV4-1	TRBJ1-6	-	TRBD1	CASSQAGQGNSPLHF	TGCGCCAGCAGCCAAGCGGGACAGGGTAATTCACCCCTCCACTTT
TRBV5-1	TRBJ2-1	-	TRBD1	CASSSAGTAAYNEQFF	TGCGCCAGCAGCTCTGCCGGGACAGCCGCCTACAATGAGCAGTTCTTC
TRBV11-2	TRBJ2-5	-	-	CASNSGGPQYF	TGTGCCAGCAACTCCGGAGGGCCTCAGTACTTC
TRBV15	TRBJ1-5	-	-	CATSRDLWVPQPQHF	TGTGCCACCAGCAGAGATCTCTGGGTCCCTCAGCCCCAGCATTTT
TRBV7-9	TRBJ2-7	-	TRBD2	CASSSPGTTYEQYF	TGTGCCAGCAGCTCACCCGGGACTACCTACGAGCAGTACTTC
TRBV2	TRBJ2-1	-	-	CASSDQQGNEQFF	TGTGCCAGCAGTGATCAACAAGGGAATGAGCAGTTCTTC
TRBV9	TRBJ1-2	once	-	CASSGLERSGNYGYTF	TGTGCCAGCAGCGGGCTAGAGAGGTCAGGGAACTATGGCTACACCTTC
TRBV7-9	TRBJ1-2	-	-	CASSLPGLSSSRPTF	TGTGCCAGCAGCTTACCCGGGTTGTCAAGCTCCCGGCCCACATTC
TRBV2	TRBJ2-3	-	TRBD2	CASMGLAGSADTQYF	TGTGCCAGCATGGGACTAGCGGGAAGCGCAGATACGCAGTATTTT
TRBV11-2	TRBJ1-4	-	-	CASSFTTLNEKLFF	TGTGCCAGCAGCTTCACTACGCTCAATGAAAAACTGTTTTTT
TRBV7-9	TRBJ1-1	-	-	CASSLSPGNEAFF	TGTGCCAGCAGCTTATCCCCAGGGAATGAAGCTTTCTTT
TRBV7-9	TRBJ2-1	-	-	CASSPRLDYNEQFF	TGTGCCAGCAGCCCGCGACTAGATTACAATGAGCAGTTCTTC
TRBV4-1	TRBJ2-3	many	TRBD2	CASSQGLAGDSDTQYF	TGCGCCAGCAGCCAAGGTTTGGCGGGAGATTCAGATACGCAGTATTTT
TRBV19	TRBJ1-5	-	-	CASSIGLSSNQPQHF	TGTGCCAGTAGTATAGGACTGAGTAGCAATCAGCCCCAGCATTTT
TRBV5-5	TRBJ2-5	few	-	CASSLEVGPGVGMETQYF	TGTGCCAGCAGCTTGGAAGTGGGACCAGGGGTGGGAATGGAGACCCAGTACTTC
TRBV19	TRBJ2-3	-	-	CASSIVGSTDTQYF	TGTGCCAGTAGTATAGTAGGAAGCACAGATACGCAGTATTTT
TRBV4-1	TRBJ1-2	-	-	CASSQELVGNYGYTF	TGCGCCAGCAGCCAAGAGTTGGTCGGCAACTATGGCTACACCTTC
TRBV6-5	TRBJ1-1	-	TRBD1	CASSYTAGGTEAFF	TGTGCCAGCAGTTACACGGCAGGGGGGACTGAAGCTTTCTTT
TRBV6-5	TRBJ2-2	-	-	CASSTDRSNTGELFF	TGTGCCAGCAGCACCGACCGATCGAACACCGGGGAGCTGTTTTTT
TRBV9	TRBJ2-1	-	TRBD1	CASSEEDRGPYNEQFF	TGTGCCAGCAGCGAGGAAGACAGGGGGCCCTACAATGAGCAGTTCTTC
TRBV5-1	TRBJ2-7	-	-	CASSSGILSYEQYF	TGCGCCAGCAGTTCCGGGATCCTCTCCTACGAGCAGTACTTC
TRBV9	TRBJ2-2	once	-	CASSVWGTNTGELFF	TGTGCCAGCAGCGTATGGGGGACGAACACCGGGGAGCTGTTTTTT
TRBV7-8	TRBJ2-3	-	-	CASSSGTYGFTDTQYF	TGTGCCAGCAGCTCAGGGACCTACGGGTTCACAGATACGCAGTATTTT
TRBV5-1	TRBJ2-3	-	TRBD2	CASSRGTSVADTQYF	TGCGCCAGCAGCCGGGGGACTAGTGTAGCAGATACGCAGTATTTT
TRBV30	TRBJ2-1	once	TRBD2	CAWSSGDKEIDEQFF	TGTGCCTGGTCTAGCGGAGATAAGGAGATTGATGAGCAGTTCTTC
TRBV5-6	TRBJ2-3	-	-	CASSLPETRLYF	TGTGCCAGCAGCTTGCCCGAGACTAGATTGTATTTT
TRBV19	TRBJ2-7	-	TRBD1	CASSLKGTDLYEQYF	TGTGCCAGTAGCCTGAAGGGGACAGATCTCTACGAGCAGTACTTC
TRBV7-8	TRBJ2-7	-	-	CASSREGEQYF	TGTGCCAGCAGCCGGGAAGGGGAGCAGTACTTC